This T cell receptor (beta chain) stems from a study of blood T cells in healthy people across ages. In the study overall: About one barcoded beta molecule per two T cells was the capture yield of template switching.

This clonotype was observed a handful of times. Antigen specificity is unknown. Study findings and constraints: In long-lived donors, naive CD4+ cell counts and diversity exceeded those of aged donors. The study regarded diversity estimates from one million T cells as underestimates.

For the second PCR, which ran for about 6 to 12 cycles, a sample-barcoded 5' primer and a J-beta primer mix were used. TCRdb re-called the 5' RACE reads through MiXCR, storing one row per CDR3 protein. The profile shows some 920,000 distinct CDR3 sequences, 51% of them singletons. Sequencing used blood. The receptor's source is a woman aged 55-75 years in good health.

This chain's CDR3 is CASSSLAADSWLDNEQFF. The CDR3 bases are TGTGCCAGCAGTTCGTTAGCCGCGGACAGTTGGTTGGATAATGAGCAGTTCTTC. This chain connects TRBV12-3 or TRBV12-4 to TRBJ2-1, with D possibly matching TRBD1 (6 bases). V shed 4 bases and J shed 7 bases, with 26 bases lying between them. The CDR3 spans 18 residues.